Below are 27 T cell receptor beta chains sequenced from a single sample in a study of OX40 agonist ivuxolimab in advanced cancers. Sequenced by immunoSEQ multiplex PCR; TCRdb stores in-frame clones only, minus some. This table has 85,000 to 130,000 clones, 90% appearing once. Sequenced here: CD4+ or CD8+ T cells sorted from blood, sampled in a trial of the OX40 agonist ivuxolimab. The source is an adult with an advanced solid tumor such as melanoma, head and neck, liver or kidney cancer.

J is TRBJ2-6 and V is TRBV6-5, with D possibly being TRBD1 (6 bases). CDR1 is MNHEY and CDR2 is SVGAGI in the germline V gene. The germline V and J ends were trimmed by 5 bases and 1 base, with 9 bases remaining between them. CDR3 length: 15 residues. The CDR3 reads CASSRGGSGANVLTF. CDR3 coding DNA: TGTGCCAGCAGTCGAGGGGGATCTGGGGCCAACGTCCTGACTTTC.

V gene TRBV18 combines with J gene TRBJ1-1; D is unresolved. V was pared by 0 bases and J by 0 bases, with 8 bases between. Germline loops: CDR1 KGHSH, CDR2 LQKENI. The CDR3 is 15 amino acids. CDR3 sequence (DNA): TGTGCCAGCTCACCACCGACTGTATTGAACACTGAAGCTTTCTTT. Its translation: CASSPPTVLNTEAFF.

V gene TRBV30 combines with J gene TRBJ1-1; the D gene is possibly TRBD1 (5 bases). The length of the CDR3 is 13 residues. Per germline, CDR1 GTSNPN and CDR2 SVGIG (reference sequence). V was clipped by 7 bases and J by 4 bases, with 16 bases between them. The CDR3 sequence: CAYIGHSFTEAFF. CDR3 coding DNA: TGTGCCTACATAGGACACTCGTTCACTGAAGCTTTCTTT.

This chain's CDR3 is CASSLFGSTQETQYF. As DNA, the CDR3 is TGTGCCAGCAGCTTATTTGGGTCCACCCAAGAGACCCAGTACTTC. The genes are TRBV7-9 and TRBJ2-5; no clear D gene. V lost 2 bases and J lost 1, with 11 bases in between. The V gene's germline CDR1 is SEHNR and CDR2 FQNEAQ (reference sequence). This CDR3 contains 15 residues.

The chain uses TRBV6-1 and TRBJ2-1; 8 bases align to TRBD2. Germline lookup yields CDR1 MNHNS and CDR2 SASEGT. The CDR3 consists of 13 residues. V trimming: 6 bases; J trimming: 7 bases; junction bases outside the gene matches: 5. The CDR3 nucleotides read TGTGCCAGCAGGCGGGGGGTACGGAATGAGCAGTTCTTC. Protein: CASRRGVRNEQFF.

J is TRBJ2-1 and V is TRBV29-1; tentatively, D is TRBD2 (7 bases). The CDR3 length is 13 residues. From germline, CDR1 is SQVTM and CDR2 ANQGSEA. Trimming shortened V by 7 bases and J by 15 bases, and 25 bases separated the two germline ends. Here the CDR3 reads CSARGAGEPSRFF. The CDR3 coding sequence is TGCAGCGCTCGGGGGGCGGGGGAACCTAGCAGGTTCTTC.

This chain joins TRBV18 and TRBJ1-3, with 10 bases aligning to TRBD1. Looked up from germline, CDR1 is KGHSH and CDR2 is LQKENI. The CDR3 spans 15 residues. The V gene end was trimmed by 3 bases and the J gene end by 6 bases; junction bases not matched to a gene: 5. CDR3 sequence (DNA): TGTGCCAGCTCACCCGGGACAGGGGCTGAAAACACCATATATTTT. It specifies CASSPGTGAENTIYF.

The rearrangement uses TRBV5-6 and TRBJ2-4; D is unclear. The CDR3 is 14 residues long. Trimming removed 2 bases at V and 2 bases at J, with 8 bases between. Germline V gene lookup returns CDR1 SGHDT and CDR2 YYEEEE. As DNA, the CDR3 is TGTGCCAGCAGCTTTTGGGTGTCCAAAAACATTCAGTACTTC. Residues: CASSFWVSKNIQYF. Supplemented by reference TRBV5-6 and TRBJ2-4, the full variable domain reads DAGVTQSPTHLIKTRGQQVTLRCSPKSGHDTVSWYQQALGQGPQFIFQYYEEEERQRGNFPDRFSGHQFPNYSSELNVNALLLGDSALYLCASSFWVSKNIQYFGAGTRLSVL.

The chain combines TRBV6-5 with TRBJ2-7, with D tentatively TRBD1 or TRBD2 (6 bases each). The CDR3 is made up of 15 amino acids. V was trimmed by 6 bases and J by 0 bases, leaving 15 bases between them. Looked up from germline, CDR1 is MNHEY and CDR2 is SVGAGI. The CDR3 loop reads CASRQGLHASYEQYF. Here the CDR3 DNA reads TGTGCCAGCAGACAGGGACTGCATGCCTCCTACGAGCAGTACTTC.

This clone came up once. V and J are TRBV7-9 and TRBJ2-3; weak D call: TRBD2 (6 bases). Germline CDR1 is SEHNR and CDR2 is FQNEAQ (reference sequence). V dropped 3 bases and J dropped 3 bases, with 10 bases sitting between them. The CDR3 runs 14 residues. CDR3 in amino acids: CASSFRDWTDTQYF. CDR3 nucleotides: TGTGCCAGCAGCTTCCGGGACTGGACAGATACGCAGTATTTT.

The genes are TRBV7-9 and TRBJ1-6; D call uncertain. Trimming left V 1 base short and J 9 bases short, with 7 bases between. Germline CDR1 SEHNR, CDR2 FQNEAQ (reference sequence). The CDR3 runs 13 residues. In DNA, the CDR3 is TGTGCCAGCAGCTTAGAAGGGAGTTCACCCCTCCACTTT. Its translation is CASSLEGSSPLHF.

The V gene is TRBV6-6, the J gene TRBJ1-2; no clear D. V was pared by 4 bases and J by 0 bases, with 12 bases between. This CDR3 spans 15 amino acids. CDR1 MNHNY and CDR2 SVGAGI come from the germline V gene (reference sequence). CDR3 loop: CASSLVSGANYGYTF. The CDR3 DNA reads as TGTGCCAGCAGTTTGGTGTCAGGCGCTAACTATGGCTACACCTTC.

The DNA of the CDR3 is TGTGCCAGCAAGGGCGCCCCGGGTACTTCCTACGAGCAGTACTTC. This codes for CASKGAPGTSYEQYF. The chain employs TRBV6-4 and TRBJ2-7; no clear D. This CDR3 is 15 amino acids long. Trimming took off 7 bases at V and 1 base at J, with 17 bases between the two ends. Germline V CDR1 and CDR2: MRHNA, SNTAGT.

This rearrangement joins TRBV5-4 to TRBJ2-3; 10 bases are a match to TRBD1. V lost 2 bases to trimming and J lost 3 bases; unmatched junction nucleotides: 6. Germline V gene lookup returns CDR1 SGHNT and CDR2 YYREEE (reference sequence). This CDR3 contains 16 residues. CDR3 loop: CASSLPGQGRTDTQYF. In nucleotides, the CDR3 is TGTGCCAGCAGCTTACCGGGACAGGGGAGGACAGATACGCAGTATTTT. The variable domain in full, with the rest retrieved from reference TRBV5-4 and TRBJ2-3, is ETGVTQSPTHLIKTRGQQVTLRCSSQSGHNTVSWYQQALGQGPQFIFQYYREEENGRGNFPPRFSGLQFPNYSSELNVNALELDDSALYLCASSLPGQGRTDTQYFGPGTRLTVL.

This chain uses TRBV6-5 with TRBJ2-5, with 7 bases aligning to TRBD1. The germline V gene encodes CDR1 MNHEY and CDR2 SVGAGI. V shed 2 bases and J 5 bases; nucleotides not matched to a gene: 11. CDR3 length equals 16 residues. The CDR3: CASSYPRQGTAETQYF. In DNA, the CDR3 is TGTGCCAGCAGTTACCCTAGACAGGGTACTGCGGAGACCCAGTACTTC.

V usage is TRBV4-2 and J usage is TRBJ1-2; 9 nucleotides line up with TRBD1. Per germline, CDR1 LGHNA and CDR2 YNFKEQ. V dropped 7 bases and J dropped 2; count of bases not matched to a gene: 5. There are 14 residues in the CDR3. The CDR3 loop reads CASTPGTGNYGYTF. The DNA for the CDR3 is TGTGCCAGCACCCCTGGGACAGGGAACTATGGCTACACCTTC.

The genes are TRBV12-5 and TRBJ2-3, with 9 bases matching TRBD1. The V segment lost 1 base and the J segment 4 bases; nucleotides outside the gene matches: 3. Per germline, CDR1 LGHNT and CDR2 FRNRAP. This CDR3 is built from 15 residues. CDR3 nucleotides: TGTGCTAGTGGTTTGGACAGGGGGCTAGCAGATACGCAGTATTTT. Protein sequence: CASGLDRGLADTQYF.

This chain joins TRBV25-1 and TRBJ1-5, with no clear D. Trimming cost V 1 base and J 5 bases, with 6 bases left between them. There are 13 residues in the CDR3. Per the germline V gene, CDR1 is MGHDK and CDR2 is SYGVNS. This CDR3 reads CASSESDYQPQHF. CDR3 sequence (DNA): TGTGCCAGCAGTGAATCCGATTATCAGCCCCAGCATTTT.

This clone was recorded only once. The chain joins TRBV5-1 to TRBJ2-5; no reliable D call. Germline V gene data show CDR1 as SGHRS and CDR2 as YFSETQ. The ends were cut back, 3 bases at V and 4 bases at J, with 7 bases in the middle. CDR3 length: 12 amino acids. CDR3 residues: CASSSGLETQYF. The DNA of the CDR3 is TGCGCCAGCAGCTCGGGTTTAGAGACCCAGTACTTC. Full variable domain (outside the CDR3, taken from reference TRBV5-1 and TRBJ2-5): KAGVTQTPRYLIKTRGQQVTLSCSPISGHRSVSWYQQTPGQGLQFLFEYFSETQRNKGNFPGRFSGRQFSNSRSEMNVSTLELGDSALYLCASSSGLETQYFGPGTRLLVL.

CDR3 DNA sequence: TGTGCCAGCAGTGGTATTTCTAGCGCCCACAATGAGCAGTTCTTC. It specifies CASSGISSAHNEQFF. The chain uses TRBV25-1 and TRBJ2-1, with D perhaps TRBD2 (6 bases). The CDR3 covers 15 residues. CDR1 is MGHDK, CDR2 SYGVNS, per germline. Trimming took off 4 bases at V and 5 bases at J, with 15 bases between the two ends.

The chain has TRBV30 and TRBJ1-2; D is possibly TRBD1 (5 bases). Trimming stripped 2 bases from V and 3 bases from J, with 13 bases between. This CDR3 spans 14 amino acids. The germline gives CDR1 GTSNPN, CDR2 SVGIG (reference sequence). The CDR3 is CAWSPPGLYYGYTF. CDR3 coding DNA: TGTGCCTGGAGTCCCCCAGGGCTCTACTATGGCTACACCTTC.

The gene calls are TRBV30 and TRBJ1-1; D gene uncertain. The V and J ends lost 4 bases and 0 bases respectively, with 15 bases between them. Germline V gene lookup returns CDR1 GTSNPN and CDR2 SVGIG (reference sequence). This CDR3 is 15 amino acids long. The CDR3 sequence: CAWTRPGLLNTEAFF. The CDR3 nucleotides are TGTGCCTGGACCCGGCCAGGTCTACTGAACACTGAAGCTTTCTTT. The variable domain in full, completed from reference TRBV30 and TRBJ1-1, reads SQTIHQWPATLVQPVGSPLSLECTVEGTSNPNLYWYRQAAGRGLQLLFYSVGIGQISSEVPQNLSASRPQDRQFILSSKKLLLSDSGFYLCAWTRPGLLNTEAFFGQGTRLTVV.

This clone was seen only once. The chain joins TRBV7-9 to TRBJ1-4; TRBD1 aligns across 7 bases. Germline V gives CDR1 SEHNR, CDR2 FQNEAQ (reference sequence). The V segment lost 5 bases and the J segment 14 bases; nucleotides outside the gene matches: 8. CDR3 length: 12 amino acids. The DNA of the CDR3 is TGTGCCAGCAGCCTTACAGGGGAGAGGCTGTTTTTT. Protein: CASSLTGERLFF.

The chain has TRBV5-1 and TRBJ1-5; D gene unclear. The CDR3 has 13 residues. The germline V gene has CDR1 SGHRS and CDR2 YFSETQ. Trimming removed 0 bases at V and 5 bases at J, with 6 bases between. CDR3 sequence: CASSLEGYQPQHF. The DNA for the CDR3 is TGCGCCAGCAGCTTGGAAGGGTATCAGCCCCAGCATTTT.

Written as DNA, the CDR3 is TGTGCCAGCAGCCCTTCGACAGGTCGACCCACTAACTATGGCTACACCTTC. It yields the protein CASSPSTGRPTNYGYTF. V usage is TRBV11-2 and J usage is TRBJ1-2, with a possible D match to TRBD1 (6 bases). This CDR3 is built from 17 residues. The V and J ends lost 5 bases and 0 bases respectively, with 19 bases between them. Germline lookup yields CDR1 SGHAT and CDR2 FQNNGV.

The CDR3: CAWTGQGAEKLFF. CDR3 nucleotides: TGTGCCTGGACCGGACAGGGGGCAGAAAAACTGTTTTTT. The chain recombines TRBV30 with TRBJ1-4; 11 bases fit TRBD1. Trimming cost V 4 bases and J 8 bases; bases outside gene matches: 3. Per germline, CDR1 GTSNPN and CDR2 SVGIG (reference sequence). The CDR3 contains 13 residues.

On this clone itself: One end of the junction does not line up with germline, which may come from a read error. The chain joins TRBV5-1 to TRBJ1-2; possibly TRBD1 for D (5 bases). The CDR3 has 14 amino acids. The germline gives CDR1 SGHRS, CDR2 YFSETQ. CDR3 residues: CASSTVQGYYGYTF. The CDR3 region has the DNA TGTGCCAGCAGCACGGTCCAGGGATACTATGGCTACACCTTC.